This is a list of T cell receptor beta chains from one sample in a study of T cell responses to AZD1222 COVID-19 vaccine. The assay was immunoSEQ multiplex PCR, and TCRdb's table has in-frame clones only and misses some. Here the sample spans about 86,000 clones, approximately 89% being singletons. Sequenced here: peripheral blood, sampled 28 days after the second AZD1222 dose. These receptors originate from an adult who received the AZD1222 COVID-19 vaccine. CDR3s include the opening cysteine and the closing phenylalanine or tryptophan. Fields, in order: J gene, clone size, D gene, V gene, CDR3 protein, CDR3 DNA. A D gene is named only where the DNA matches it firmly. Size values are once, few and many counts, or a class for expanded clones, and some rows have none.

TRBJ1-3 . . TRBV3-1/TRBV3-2 CASRGLERNTIYF TGTGCCAGCAGAGGTCTGGAGAGAAACACCATATATTTT
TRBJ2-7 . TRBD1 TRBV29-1 CSVEDRQGRGYEQYF TGCAGCGTTGAAGATCGACAGGGAAGAGGGTACGAGCAGTACTTC
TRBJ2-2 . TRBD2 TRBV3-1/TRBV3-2 CASSLLAGGNTGELFF TGTGCCAGCAGCCTACTAGCGGGGGGGAACACCGGGGAGCTGTTTTTT
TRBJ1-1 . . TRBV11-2 CASSLALNTEAFF TGTGCCAGCAGCTTAGCCCTGAACACTGAAGCTTTCTTT
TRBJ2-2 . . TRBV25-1 CASMFSFTGELFF TGTGCCAGCATGTTCTCTTTCACCGGGGAGCTGTTTTTT
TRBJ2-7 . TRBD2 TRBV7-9 CASSLGLAGDYEQYF TGTGCCAGCAGCTTAGGACTAGCGGGGGACTACGAGCAGTACTTC
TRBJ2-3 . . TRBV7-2 CASSLLGGGQFTDTQYF TGTGCCAGCAGCTTATTAGGGGGGGGACAATTCACAGATACGCAGTATTTT
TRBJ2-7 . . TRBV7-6 CASSLGQTPDYEQYF TGTGCCAGCAGCTTAGGACAGACTCCTGACTACGAGCAGTACTTC
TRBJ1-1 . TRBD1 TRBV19 CASSITGMTGGIMNTEAFF TGTGCCAGTAGTATAACGGGAATGACAGGGGGTATTATGAACACTGAAGCTTTCTTT
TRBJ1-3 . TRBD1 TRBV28 CASSLGQARGNTIYF TGTGCCAGCAGTTTAGGACAGGCCCGGGGAAACACCATATATTTT
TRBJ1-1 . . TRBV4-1 CASSQWGEAFF TGCGCCAGCAGTCAATGGGGGGAAGCTTTCTTT
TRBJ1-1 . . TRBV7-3 CASSLTGVNTEAFF TGTGCCAGCAGCTTGACTGGCGTGAACACTGAAGCTTTCTTT
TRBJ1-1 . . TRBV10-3 CAISESIITPTEAFF TGTGCCATCAGTGAGTCGATTATTACACCCACTGAAGCTTTCTTT
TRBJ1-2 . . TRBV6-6 CASGLQPYRGYGYTF TGTGCCAGCGGCCTCCAGCCGTATAGGGGCTATGGCTACACCTTC
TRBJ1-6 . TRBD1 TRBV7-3 CASSLTGGQGRSPLHF TGTGCCAGCAGCTTAACTGGTGGACAGGGGCGTTCACCCCTCCACTTT
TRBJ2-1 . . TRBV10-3 CAIQASSYNEQFF TGTGCCATCCAAGCGAGCTCCTACAATGAGCAGTTCTTC
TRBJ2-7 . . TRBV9 CASSVGDGYEQYF TGTGCCAGCAGCGTAGGGGACGGCTACGAGCAGTACTTC
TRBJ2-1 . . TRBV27 CASSLESSYNEQFF TGTGCCAGCAGTTTGGAGAGCTCCTACAATGAGCAGTTCTTC
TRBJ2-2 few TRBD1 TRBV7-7 CASSPQGQRTGELFF TGTGCTAGCAGCCCTCAGGGACAGCGCACCGGGGAGCTGTTTTTT
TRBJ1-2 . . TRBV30 CACQFRNYGYTF TGTGCCTGCCAGTTTCGTAACTATGGCTACACCTTC
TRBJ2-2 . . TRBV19 CASSIWQGNDTGELFF TGTGCCAGTAGTATTTGGCAGGGAAACGACACCGGGGAGCTGTTTTTT
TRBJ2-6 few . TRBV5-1 CASSSISQVSGANVLTF TGCGCCAGCAGCTCAATATCCCAAGTCTCTGGGGCCAACGTCCTGACTTTC
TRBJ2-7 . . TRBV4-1 CASSQRDNPHEQYF TGCGCCAGCAGCCAAAGGGACAATCCCCACGAGCAGTACTTC
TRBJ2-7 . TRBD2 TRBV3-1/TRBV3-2 CASSQRDGEGYEQYF TGTGCCAGCAGCCAGAGGGACGGGGAGGGCTACGAGCAGTACTTC
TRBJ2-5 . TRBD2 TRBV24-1 CATSDPGTRGQETQYF TGTGCCACCAGTGACCCCGGGACTAGGGGCCAAGAGACCCAGTACTTC
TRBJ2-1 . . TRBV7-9 CASSLDGSANEQFF TGTGCCAGCAGCTTAGATGGTAGCGCCAATGAGCAGTTCTTC
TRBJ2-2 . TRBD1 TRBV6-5 CASSFRDRGNGELFF TGTGCCAGCAGTTTCCGGGACAGGGGGAACGGGGAGCTGTTTTTT
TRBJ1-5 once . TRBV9 CASSVGGSRDQPQHF TGTGCCAGCAGCGTAGGCGGCAGTCGGGATCAGCCCCAGCATTTT
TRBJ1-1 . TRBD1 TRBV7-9 CASSLDRTGNTEAFF TGTGCCAGCAGCTTAGACCGGACAGGGAACACTGAAGCTTTCTTT
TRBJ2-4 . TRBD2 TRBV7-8 CASSFLSGGAVKNIQYF TGTGCCAGCAGCTTTCTTAGCGGGGGGGCGGTCAAAAACATTCAGTACTTC
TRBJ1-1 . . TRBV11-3 CASSLQLNTEAFF TGTGCCAGCAGCTTGCAGTTGAACACTGAAGCTTTCTTT